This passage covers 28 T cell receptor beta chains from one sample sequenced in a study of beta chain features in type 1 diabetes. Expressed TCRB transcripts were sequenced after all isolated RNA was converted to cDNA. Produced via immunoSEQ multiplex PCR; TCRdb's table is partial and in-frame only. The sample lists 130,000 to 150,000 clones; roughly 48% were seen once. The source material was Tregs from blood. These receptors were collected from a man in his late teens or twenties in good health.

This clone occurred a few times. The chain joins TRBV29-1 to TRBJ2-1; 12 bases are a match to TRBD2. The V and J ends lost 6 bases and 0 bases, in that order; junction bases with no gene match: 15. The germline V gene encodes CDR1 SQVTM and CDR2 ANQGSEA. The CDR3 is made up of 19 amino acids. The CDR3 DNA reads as TGCAGCGTCAACTTTGGGGGACTAGCGGGCCTAAGCTCCTACAATGAGCAGTTCTTC. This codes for CSVNFGGLAGLSSYNEQFF.

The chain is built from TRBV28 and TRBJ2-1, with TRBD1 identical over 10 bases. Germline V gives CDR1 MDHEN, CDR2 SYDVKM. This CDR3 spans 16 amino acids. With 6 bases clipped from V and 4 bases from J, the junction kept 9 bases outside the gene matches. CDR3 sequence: CASSRLGQGTYNEQFF. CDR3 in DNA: TGTGCCAGCAGCCGACTGGGACAGGGGACATACAATGAGCAGTTCTTC.

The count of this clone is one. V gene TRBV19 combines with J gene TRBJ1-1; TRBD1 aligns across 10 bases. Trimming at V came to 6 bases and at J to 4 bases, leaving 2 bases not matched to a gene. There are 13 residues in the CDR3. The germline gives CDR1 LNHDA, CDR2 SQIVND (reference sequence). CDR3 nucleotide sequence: TGTGCCAGTAGGGACAGGGGGGGCACTGAAGCTTTCTTT. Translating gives CASRDRGGTEAFF.

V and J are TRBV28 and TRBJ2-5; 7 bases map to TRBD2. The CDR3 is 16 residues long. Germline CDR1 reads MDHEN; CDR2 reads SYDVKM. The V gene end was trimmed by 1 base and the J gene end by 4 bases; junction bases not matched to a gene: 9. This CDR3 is CASSLFTSARGETQYF. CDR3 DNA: TGTGCCAGCAGTTTATTCACTAGCGCTAGGGGAGAGACCCAGTACTTC.

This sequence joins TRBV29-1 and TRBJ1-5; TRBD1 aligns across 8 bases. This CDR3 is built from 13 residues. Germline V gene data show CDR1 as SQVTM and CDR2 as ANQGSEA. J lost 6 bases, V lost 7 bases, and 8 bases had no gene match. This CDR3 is CSARTGKGQPQHF. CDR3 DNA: TGCAGCGCCAGGACAGGGAAAGGTCAGCCCCAGCATTTT.

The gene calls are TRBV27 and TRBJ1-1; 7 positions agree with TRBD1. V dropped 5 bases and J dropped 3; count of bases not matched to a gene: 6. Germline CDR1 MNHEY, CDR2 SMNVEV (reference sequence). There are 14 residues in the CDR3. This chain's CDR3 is CASSKQGLYTEAFF. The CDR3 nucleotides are TGTGCCAGCAGTAAACAGGGGCTTTACACTGAAGCTTTCTTT.

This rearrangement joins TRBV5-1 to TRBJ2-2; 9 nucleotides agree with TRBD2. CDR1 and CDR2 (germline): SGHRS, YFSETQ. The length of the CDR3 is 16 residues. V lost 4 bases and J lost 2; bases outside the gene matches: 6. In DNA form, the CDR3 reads TGCGCCAGCAGCGTTAGCGGGGGCCCTAACACCGGGGAGCTGTTTTTT. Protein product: CASSVSGGPNTGELFF.

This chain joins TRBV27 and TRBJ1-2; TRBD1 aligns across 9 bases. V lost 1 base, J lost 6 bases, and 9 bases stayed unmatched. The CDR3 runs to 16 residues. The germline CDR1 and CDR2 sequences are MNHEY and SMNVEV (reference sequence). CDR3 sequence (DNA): TGTGCCAGCAGTTTATTGGGACAGGGACCTTATCATGGCTACACCTTC. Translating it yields CASSLLGQGPYHGYTF.

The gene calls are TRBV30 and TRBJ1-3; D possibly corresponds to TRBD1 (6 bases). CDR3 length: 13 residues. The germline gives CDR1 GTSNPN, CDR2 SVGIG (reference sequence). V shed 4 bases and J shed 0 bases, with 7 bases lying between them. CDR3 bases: TGTGCCTGGATCAGGGGCTCTGGAAACACCATATATTTT. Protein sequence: CAWIRGSGNTIYF.

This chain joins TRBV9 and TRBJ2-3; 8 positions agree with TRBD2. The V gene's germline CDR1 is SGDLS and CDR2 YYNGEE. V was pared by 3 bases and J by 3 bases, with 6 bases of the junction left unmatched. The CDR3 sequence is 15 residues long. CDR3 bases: TGTGCCAGCAGCGGATTAGCGGGATCTACAGATACGCAGTATTTT. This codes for CASSGLAGSTDTQYF.

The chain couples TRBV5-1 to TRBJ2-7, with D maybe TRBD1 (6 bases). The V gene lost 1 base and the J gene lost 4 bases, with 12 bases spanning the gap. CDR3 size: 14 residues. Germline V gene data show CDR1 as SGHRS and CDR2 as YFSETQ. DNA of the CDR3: TGCGCCAGCAGCTTGAACAGGGAGTTGTACGAGCAGTACTTC. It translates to CASSLNRELYEQYF.

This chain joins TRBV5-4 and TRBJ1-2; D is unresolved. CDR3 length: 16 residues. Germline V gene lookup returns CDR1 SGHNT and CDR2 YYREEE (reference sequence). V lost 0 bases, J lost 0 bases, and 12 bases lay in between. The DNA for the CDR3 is TGTGCCAGCAGCTTGGGGGTCAGTGGAGCTAACTATGGCTACACCTTC. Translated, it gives CASSLGVSGANYGYTF.

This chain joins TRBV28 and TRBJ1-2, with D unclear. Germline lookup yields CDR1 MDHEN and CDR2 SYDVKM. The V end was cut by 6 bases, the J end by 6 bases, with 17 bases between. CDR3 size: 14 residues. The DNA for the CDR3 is TGTGCCAGCAGCTTTTGGGAGGGTGGTAATGGCTACACCTTC. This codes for CASSFWEGGNGYTF.

CDR3 coding DNA: TGCAGCGCCCGGGACAGTAATTCACCCCTCCACTTT. Protein product: CSARDSNSPLHF. The chain uses TRBV29-1 and TRBJ1-6, with 7 bases aligning to TRBD1. Germline values: CDR1 SQVTM, CDR2 ANQGSEA. This CDR3 spans 12 amino acids. The ends lost 7 bases at V and 6 bases at J; junction bases unmatched: 3. Full variable domain (missing parts from reference TRBV29-1 and TRBJ1-6): SAVISQKPSRDICQRGTSLTIQCQVDSQVTMMFWYRQQPGQSLTLIATANQGSEATYESGFVIDKFPISRPNLTFSTLTVSNMSPEDSSIYLCSARDSNSPLHFGNGTRLTVT.

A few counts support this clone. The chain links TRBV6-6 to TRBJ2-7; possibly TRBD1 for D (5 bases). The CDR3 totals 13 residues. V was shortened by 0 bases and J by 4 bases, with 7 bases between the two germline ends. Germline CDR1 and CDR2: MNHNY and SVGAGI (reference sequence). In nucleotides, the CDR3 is TGTGCCAGCAGTTACTCGGGGCAGTACGAGCAGTACTTC. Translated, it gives CASSYSGQYEQYF.

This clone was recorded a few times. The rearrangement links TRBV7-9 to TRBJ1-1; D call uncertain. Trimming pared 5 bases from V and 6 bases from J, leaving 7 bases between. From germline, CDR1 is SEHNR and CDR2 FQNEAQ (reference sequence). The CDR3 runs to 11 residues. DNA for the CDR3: TGTGCCAGCAGCCCCTCGGCTGAAGCTTTCTTT. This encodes CASSPSAEAFF.

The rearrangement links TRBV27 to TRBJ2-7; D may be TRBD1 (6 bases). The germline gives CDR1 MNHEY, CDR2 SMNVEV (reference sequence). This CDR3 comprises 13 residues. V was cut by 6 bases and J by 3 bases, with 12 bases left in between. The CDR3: CASRQGNLYEQYF. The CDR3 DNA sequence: TGTGCCAGCAGACAGGGTAACCTCTACGAGCAGTACTTC.

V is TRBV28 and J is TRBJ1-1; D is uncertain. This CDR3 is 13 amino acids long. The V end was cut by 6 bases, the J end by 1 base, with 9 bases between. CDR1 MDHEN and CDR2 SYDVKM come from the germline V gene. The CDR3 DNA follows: TGTGCCAGCAGGAGACGACAGAACACTGAAGCTTTCTTT. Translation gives CASRRRQNTEAFF.

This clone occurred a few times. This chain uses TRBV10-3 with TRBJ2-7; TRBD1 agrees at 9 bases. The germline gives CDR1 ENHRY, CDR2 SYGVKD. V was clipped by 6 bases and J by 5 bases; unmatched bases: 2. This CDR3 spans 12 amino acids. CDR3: CAISGTGNEQYF. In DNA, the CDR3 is TGTGCCATCAGCGGGACAGGGAACGAGCAGTACTTC.

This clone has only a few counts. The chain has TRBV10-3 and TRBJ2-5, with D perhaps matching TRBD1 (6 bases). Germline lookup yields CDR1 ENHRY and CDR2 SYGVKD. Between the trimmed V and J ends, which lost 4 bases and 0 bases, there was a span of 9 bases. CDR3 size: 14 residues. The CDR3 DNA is TGTGCCATCAGTGTCTGGGACAACCAAGAGACCCAGTACTTC. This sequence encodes CAISVWDNQETQYF.

The chain's CDR3 is CASRGLAGNSYNEQFF. For the CDR3, the DNA is TGTGCCAGCAGGGGACTAGCGGGGAACTCCTACAATGAGCAGTTCTTC. V is TRBV11-3 and J is TRBJ2-1, with 13 nucleotides matching TRBD2. The CDR3 totals 16 residues. V trimming: 6 bases; J trimming: 0 bases; junction bases outside the gene matches: 2. The germline V gene encodes CDR1 SGHNT and CDR2 YENEEA.

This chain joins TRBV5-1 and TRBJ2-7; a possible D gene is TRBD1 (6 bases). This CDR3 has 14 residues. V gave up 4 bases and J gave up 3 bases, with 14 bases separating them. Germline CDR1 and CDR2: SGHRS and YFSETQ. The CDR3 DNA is TGCGCCAGCAGCCCTTCCTACAGGGTCTACGAGCAGTACTTC. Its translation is CASSPSYRVYEQYF.

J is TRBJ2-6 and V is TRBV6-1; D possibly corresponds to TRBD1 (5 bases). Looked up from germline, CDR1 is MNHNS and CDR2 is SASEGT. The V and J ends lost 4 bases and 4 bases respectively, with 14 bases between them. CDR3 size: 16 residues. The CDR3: CASSASRAEGANVLTF. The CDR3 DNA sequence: TGTGCCAGCAGTGCTTCCAGGGCGGAAGGGGCCAACGTCCTGACTTTC.

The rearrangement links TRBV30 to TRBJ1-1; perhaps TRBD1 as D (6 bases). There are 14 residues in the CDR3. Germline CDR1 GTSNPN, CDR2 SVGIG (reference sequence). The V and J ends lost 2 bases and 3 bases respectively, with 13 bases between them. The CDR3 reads CAWSLVTGYTEAFF. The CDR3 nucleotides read TGTGCCTGGAGTCTGGTGACAGGATACACTGAAGCTTTCTTT.

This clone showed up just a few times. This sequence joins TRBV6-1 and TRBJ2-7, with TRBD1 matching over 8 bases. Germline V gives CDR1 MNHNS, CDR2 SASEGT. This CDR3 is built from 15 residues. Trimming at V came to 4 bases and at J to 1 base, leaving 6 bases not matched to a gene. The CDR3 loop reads CASSARQGTSYEQYF. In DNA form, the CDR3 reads TGTGCCAGCAGTGCTCGACAGGGGACGTCCTACGAGCAGTACTTC.

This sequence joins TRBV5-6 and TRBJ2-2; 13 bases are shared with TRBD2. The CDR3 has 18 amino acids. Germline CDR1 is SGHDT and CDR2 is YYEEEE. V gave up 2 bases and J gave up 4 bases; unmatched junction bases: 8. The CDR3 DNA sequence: TGTGCCAGCAGCTTTGGACTAGCGGGGGCGGGGATCACCGGGGAGCTGTTTTTT. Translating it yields CASSFGLAGAGITGELFF. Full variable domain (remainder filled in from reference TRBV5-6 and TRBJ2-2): DAGVTQSPTHLIKTRGQQVTLRCSPKSGHDTVSWYQQALGQGPQFIFQYYEEEERQRGNFPDRFSGHQFPNYSSELNVNALLLGDSALYLCASSFGLAGAGITGELFFGEGSRLTVL.

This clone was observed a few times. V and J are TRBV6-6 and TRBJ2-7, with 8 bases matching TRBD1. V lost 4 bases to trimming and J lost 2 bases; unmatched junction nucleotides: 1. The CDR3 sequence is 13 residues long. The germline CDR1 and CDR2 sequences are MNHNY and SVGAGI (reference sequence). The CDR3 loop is CASSLTGAYEQYF. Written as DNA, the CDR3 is TGTGCCAGCAGTTTGACAGGGGCCTACGAGCAGTACTTC.

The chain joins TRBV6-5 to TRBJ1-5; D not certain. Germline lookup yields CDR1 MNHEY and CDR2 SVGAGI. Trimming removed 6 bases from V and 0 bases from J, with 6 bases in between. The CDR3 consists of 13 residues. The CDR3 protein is CASSRHSNQPQHF. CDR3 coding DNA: TGTGCCAGCAGCAGACATAGCAATCAGCCCCAGCATTTT.